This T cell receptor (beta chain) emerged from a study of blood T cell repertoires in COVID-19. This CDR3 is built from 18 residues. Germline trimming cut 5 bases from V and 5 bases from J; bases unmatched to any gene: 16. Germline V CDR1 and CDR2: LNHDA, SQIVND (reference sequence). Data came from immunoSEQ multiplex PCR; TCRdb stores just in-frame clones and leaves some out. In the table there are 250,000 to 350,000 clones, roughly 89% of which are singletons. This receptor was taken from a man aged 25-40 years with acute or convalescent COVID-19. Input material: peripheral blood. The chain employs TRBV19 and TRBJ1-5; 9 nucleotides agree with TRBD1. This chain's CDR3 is CASSPGTGIRPWDQPQHF. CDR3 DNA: TGTGCCAGTAGTCCCGGGACAGGGATTCGGCCTTGGGATCAGCCCCAGCATTTT.